The 2 T cell receptor beta chains in this list originate from one sample, sequenced in a study of shared clonotypes between healthy human individuals. Sequenced by immunoSEQ multiplex PCR; TCRdb stores in-frame clones only, minus some. This table holds about 1 million clones, about 74% found once. The sequencing sample was made of memory CD4+ T cells sorted from blood. Subset noted: CD45RA-negative fraction. The receptors come from a man aged 18-30 years in good health.

In its sample, this clone was seen a few times. V usage is TRBV18 and J usage is TRBJ2-7, with D possibly being TRBD2 (6 bases). Trimming removed 2 bases from V and 5 bases from J, with 7 bases in between. There are 12 residues in the CDR3. CDR1 KGHSH and CDR2 LQKENI come from the germline V gene. DNA for the CDR3: TGTGCCAGCTCACCATCTAGCGACGAGCAGTACTTC. Protein sequence: CASSPSSDEQYF.

The chain recombines TRBV5-6 with TRBJ2-1; TRBD2 might be the D (6 bases). This CDR3 comprises 15 residues. The ends were cut back, 4 bases at V and 5 bases at J, with 16 bases in the middle. CDR1 and CDR2 (germline): SGHDT, YYEEEE. The CDR3 spells CASSHRLVSNNEQFF. DNA of the CDR3: TGTGCCAGCAGCCATAGACTAGTTTCTAACAATGAGCAGTTCTTC. The full variable domain, in which reference TRBV5-6 and TRBJ2-1 provide the parts outside the CDR3, is DAGVTQSPTHLIKTRGQQVTLRCSPKSGHDTVSWYQQALGQGPQFIFQYYEEEERQRGNFPDRFSGHQFPNYSSELNVNALLLGDSALYLCASSHRLVSNNEQFFGPGTRLTVL.